The 12 T cell receptor beta chains presented below share a single source sample, sequenced in a study of glioma-infiltrating T cells. TCR alpha and beta CDR3 regions were amplified from RNA using iRepertoire nested multiplex PCR. TCRdb reanalysed the multiplex PCR reads using MiXCR and keeps one entry per CDR3 protein. The data hold approximately 88,000 distinct CDR3 sequences, with under 30% observed a single time. Sequencing input: glioma tissue, nonneoplastic brain tissue, or PBMCs (not recorded which). The receptors here all came from a human donor with low-grade glioma or glioblastoma, undergoing nonglioma brain surgery, or in good health (not recorded which).

This clonotype was detected ten times or more. V usage is TRBV2 and J usage is TRBJ1-5; D call uncertain. V lost 1 base and J lost 1, with 5 bases in between. CDR3 length: 14 residues. Germline V gives CDR1 SNHLY, CDR2 FYNNEI. CDR3 sequence (DNA): TGTGCCAGCAGTGAAGAAGCGAGCAATCAGCCCCAGCATTTT. Protein: CASSEEASNQPQHF.

This clonotype was found many times. V usage is TRBV4-2 and J usage is TRBJ1-2; no firm D call. V was pared by 0 bases and J by 8 bases, with 16 bases between. Per the germline V gene, CDR1 is LGHNA and CDR2 is YNFKEQ. The CDR3 runs to 15 residues. DNA of the CDR3: TGTGCCAGCAGCCAAGAAGGATCCCCCGTGGGAGGCTACACCTTC. Residues: CASSQEGSPVGGYTF.

About this clonotype: Since a much larger clone is just one base distant, this may be a read error. This rearrangement joins TRBV13 to TRBJ1-6; D perhaps matches TRBD1 (5 bases). Between the trimmed V and J ends, which lost 5 bases and 11 bases, there was a span of 16 bases. CDR1 and CDR2 (germline): PRHDT, FYEKMQ (reference sequence). The CDR3 is 14 amino acids. In DNA, the CDR3 is TGTGCCAGCAGCACTATGGGACCCCATGCACCCCTCCACTTT. As protein: CASSTMGPHAPLHF.

This clonotype has a count of ten or more. The chain is built from TRBV15 and TRBJ2-7; TRBD2 might be the D (6 bases). Germline V lookup: CDR1 LNHNV, CDR2 YYDKDF (reference sequence). V shed 5 bases and J shed 3 bases, with 17 bases lying between them. CDR3 length: 15 residues. The CDR3, as DNA: TGTGCCACCAGCCTAACCGGAGGGATTTTCTACGAGCAGTACTTC. Translating it yields CATSLTGGIFYEQYF.

The CDR3: CSARGRDRVNYGYTF. CDR3 coding DNA: TGCAGTGCTAGAGGCCGGGACAGAGTTAACTATGGCTACACCTTC. This chain links TRBV20-1 with TRBJ1-2; 7 bases are shared with TRBD1. Trimming at V came to 1 base and at J to 1 base, leaving 6 bases not matched to a gene. CDR1 is DFQATT, CDR2 SNEGSKA, per germline (reference sequence). CDR3 length: 15 residues.

Ten or more counts support this clonotype. The chain carries TRBV6-1 and TRBJ2-7, with D possibly being TRBD1 (5 bases). The CDR3 loop spans 14 amino acids. V lost 5 bases to trimming and J lost 3 bases, with 14 bases between them. Germline V lookup: CDR1 MNHNS, CDR2 SASEGT. CDR3 bases: TGTGCCAGCAGTTACGTAGGGGTCGGCTACGAGCAGTACTTC. Protein product: CASSYVGVGYEQYF.

This clonotype showed up many times. J is TRBJ2-1 and V is TRBV6-1, with 12 bases that match TRBD2. With 4 bases clipped from V and 2 bases from J, the junction kept 9 bases outside the gene matches. The length of the CDR3 is 18 residues. Germline V gene lookup returns CDR1 MNHNS and CDR2 SASEGT. The CDR3 here is CASSASGGALSTYNEQFF. The CDR3 DNA sequence: TGTGCCAGCAGTGCTAGCGGGGGGGCTTTAAGCACCTACAATGAGCAGTTCTTC.

This clonotype came up many times. The V and J genes are TRBV27 and TRBJ2-1; D gene ambiguous. This CDR3 spans 15 amino acids. Germline V gene data show CDR1 as MNHEY and CDR2 as SMNVEV (reference sequence). Trimming stripped 3 bases from V and 0 bases from J, with 9 bases between. The CDR3 region is CASSFRAYSYNEQFF. Written as DNA, the CDR3 is TGTGCCAGCAGTTTTCGAGCTTACTCCTACAATGAGCAGTTCTTC.

This clonotype was seen repeatedly, ten times or more. V is TRBV27 and J is TRBJ1-2; weak D call: TRBD1 (5 bases). From germline, CDR1 is MNHEY and CDR2 SMNVEV (reference sequence). The CDR3 covers 14 residues. V was shortened by 1 base and J by 5 bases, with 11 bases between the two germline ends. CDR3 nucleotides: TGTGCCAGCAGTTTATGGGGCCAGGGTTATGGCTACACCTTC. It encodes CASSLWGQGYGYTF.

This clonotype was observed many times. The DNA of the CDR3 is TGTGCCAGCAGCCCGGGACAGGGGGATCAAGAGACCCAGTACTTC. Residues: CASSPGQGDQETQYF. The rearrangement links TRBV7-2 to TRBJ2-5, with 11 bases fitting TRBD1. CDR1 SGHTA and CDR2 FQGNSA come from the germline V gene. There are 15 residues in the CDR3. V lost 5 bases, J lost 2 bases, and 4 bases stayed unmatched.

This clonotype was seen many times. V is TRBV5-1 and J is TRBJ2-3, with D uncertain. The germline gives CDR1 SGHRS, CDR2 YFSETQ. The length of the CDR3 is 15 residues. Trimming removed 1 base at V and 2 bases at J, with 11 bases between. DNA of the CDR3: TGCGCCAGCAGCTTGTCCAGCCCTTCCACAGATACGCAGTATTTT. Translation gives CASSLSSPSTDTQYF.

About this clonotype itself: A much larger clone differs from this one at a single base, so this may be a read error. The chain links TRBV5-1 to TRBJ1-1; TRBD1 matches at 10 bases. CDR3 size: 15 residues. Germline trimming cut 5 bases from V and 2 bases from J; bases unmatched to any gene: 6. Germline CDR1 and CDR2: SGHRS and YFSETQ. CDR3 DNA: TGCGCCAGCAGAAAGGGGGACAGGGGAAACACTGAAGCTTTCTTT. Translating it yields CASRKGDRGNTEAFF.